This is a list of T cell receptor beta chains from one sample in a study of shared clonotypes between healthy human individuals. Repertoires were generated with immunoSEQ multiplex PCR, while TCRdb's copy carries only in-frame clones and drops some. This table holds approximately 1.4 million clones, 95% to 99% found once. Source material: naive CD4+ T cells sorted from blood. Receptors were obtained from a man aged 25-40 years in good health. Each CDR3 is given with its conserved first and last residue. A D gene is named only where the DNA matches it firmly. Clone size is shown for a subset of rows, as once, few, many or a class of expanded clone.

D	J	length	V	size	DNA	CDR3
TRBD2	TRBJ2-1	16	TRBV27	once	TGTGCCAGCAGTCCCCGGACTAGCGGAGCCTACAATGAGCAGTTCTTC	CASSPRTSGAYNEQFF
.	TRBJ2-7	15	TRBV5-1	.	TGCGCCAGCAGCTACTCATTTGGGACGTTCGACGAGCAGTACTTC	CASSYSFGTFDEQYF
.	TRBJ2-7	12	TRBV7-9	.	TGTGCCAGCAGCTTAGCTGGCGGTGAGCAGTACTTC	CASSLAGGEQYF
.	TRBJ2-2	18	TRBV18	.	TGTGCCAGCTCACCACTCGCTAGGCACAGCCCTCTTGCCGGGGAGCTGTTTTTT	CASSPLARHSPLAGELFF
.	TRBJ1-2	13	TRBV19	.	TGTGCCAGTAGTCTCCAGGGCAACTATGGCTACACCTTC	CASSLQGNYGYTF
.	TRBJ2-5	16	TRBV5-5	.	TGTGCCAGCAGCTCACAACACCCGACACGCCAAGAGACCCAGTACTTC	CASSSQHPTRQETQYF
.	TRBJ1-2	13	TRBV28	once	TGTGCCACCCTAACAGGGTATCGCTATGGCTACACCTTC	CATLTGYRYGYTF
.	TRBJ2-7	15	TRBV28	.	TGTGCCAGCAGTTCAGAACTAGCGGCCAGGGGGGAGCAGTACTTC	CASSSELAARGEQYF
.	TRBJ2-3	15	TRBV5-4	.	TGTGCCAGCAGCTCCCCCCTAGGCGGCACAGATACGCAGTATTTT	CASSSPLGGTDTQYF
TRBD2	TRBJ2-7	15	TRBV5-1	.	TGCGCCAGCAGCTTGGGTTTAGCGGGGCTCTACGAGCAGTACTTC	CASSLGLAGLYEQYF
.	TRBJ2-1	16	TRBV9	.	TGTGCCAGCAGCGTAGTGGGGGAGAGCTCCTACAATGAGCAGTTCTTC	CASSVVGESSYNEQFF
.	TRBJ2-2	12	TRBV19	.	TGTGCCAGTAGTATCAAAGGCGGGGAGCTGTTTTTT	CASSIKGGELFF
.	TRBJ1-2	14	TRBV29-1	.	TGCAGCGTCATGGCGGGACTGCGTAACTATGGCTACACCTTC	CSVMAGLRNYGYTF
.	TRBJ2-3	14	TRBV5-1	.	TGCGCCAGCAGCTTGGCGGGGGCGCCGGATACGCAGTATTTT	CASSLAGAPDTQYF
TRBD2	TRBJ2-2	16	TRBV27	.	TGTGCCAGCAGTTTTTTGGCGGGAGGGAACACCGGGGAGCTGTTTTTT	CASSFLAGGNTGELFF
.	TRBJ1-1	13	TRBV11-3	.	TGTGCCAGCAGCTTAAGGTTGAACACTGAAGCTTTCTTT	CASSLRLNTEAFF
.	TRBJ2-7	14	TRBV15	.	TGTGCCACCAGCAGAGTTGGCACAGGCTACGAGCAGTACTTC	CATSRVGTGYEQYF
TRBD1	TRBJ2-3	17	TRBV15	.	TGTGCCACCAGCAGAAATCCGGGACAGGGAAGCACAGATACGCAGTATTTT	CATSRNPGQGSTDTQYF
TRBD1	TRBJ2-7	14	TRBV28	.	TGTGCCAGCAGTAAAGACAGGGGACGCTACGAGCAGTACTTC	CASSKDRGRYEQYF
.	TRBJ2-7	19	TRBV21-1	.	TGTGCCAGCAGCCCTGGAAGAGGACAGGGCTTTGTCGGCTCCTACGAGCAGTACTTC	CASSPGRGQGFVGSYEQYF
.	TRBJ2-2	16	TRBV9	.	TGTGCCAGCAGCCCCTCACTCGCGTTGAACACCGGGGAGCTGTTTTTT	CASSPSLALNTGELFF
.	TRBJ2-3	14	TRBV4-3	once	TGCGCCAGCAGCCAAGTCCTTAGCTGGGATACGCAGTATTTT	CASSQVLSWDTQYF
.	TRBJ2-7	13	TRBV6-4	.	TGTGCCAGCAGTTTGGAAAGAAACTACGAGCAGTACTTC	CASSLERNYEQYF
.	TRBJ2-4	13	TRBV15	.	TGTGCCACCAGCAGAGGCGCCAAGGACATTCAGTACTTC	CATSRGAKDIQYF
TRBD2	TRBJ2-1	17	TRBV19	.	TGTGCCAGTAGTATGCCCCTGAGCGGGAGAACTTACAATGAGCAGTTCTTC	CASSMPLSGRTYNEQFF
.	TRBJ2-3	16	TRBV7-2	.	TGTGCCAGCAGCTTGATCGTTTCCCAATACACAGATACGCAGTATTTT	CASSLIVSQYTDTQYF
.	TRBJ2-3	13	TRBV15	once	TGTGCCACTTCCGGGCAGCCCACAGATACGCAGTATTTT	CATSGQPTDTQYF
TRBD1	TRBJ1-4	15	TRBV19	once	TGTGCCAGTAGCAGGACAGGCGTTCCAAATGAAAAACTGTTTTTT	CASSRTGVPNEKLFF
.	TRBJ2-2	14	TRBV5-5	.	TGTGCCAGCAGCTTTCAGGTTGCGGCCGGGGAGCTGTTTTTT	CASSFQVAAGELFF
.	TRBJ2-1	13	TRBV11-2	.	TGTGCCAGCAGCTTAGAGCCGGGGCCCAAGCAGTTCTTC	CASSLEPGPKQFF
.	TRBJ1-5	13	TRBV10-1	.	TGCGCCAGCAGTGATGGTCTCAATCAGCCCCAGCATTTT	CASSDGLNQPQHF
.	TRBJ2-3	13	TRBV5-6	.	TGTGCCAGCAGCGCCACAGGCACAGATACGCAGTATTTT	CASSATGTDTQYF
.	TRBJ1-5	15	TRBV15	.	TGTGCCACCAGCTGGTCGGGGAATAGCAATCAGCCCCAGCATTTT	CATSWSGNSNQPQHF
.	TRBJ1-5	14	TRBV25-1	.	TGTGCCAGCAGTCGGTCACGGATAAATCAGCCCCAGCATTTT	CASSRSRINQPQHF
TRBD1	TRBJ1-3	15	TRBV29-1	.	TGCAGCGCCTCCGGAACAGGGGGTCCTGGAAACACCATATATTTT	CSASGTGGPGNTIYF
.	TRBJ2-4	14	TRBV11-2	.	TGTGCCAGCAGCCTACATCCAGCCAAAAACATTCAGTACTTC	CASSLHPAKNIQYF
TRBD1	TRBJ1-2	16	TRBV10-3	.	TGTGCCATCAGTTCCCAGTTCATAACAGGGGACTATGGCTACACCTTC	CAISSQFITGDYGYTF
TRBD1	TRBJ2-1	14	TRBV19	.	TGTGCCAGTAGCGGGACAGCAAAGGGCAATGAGCAGTTCTTC	CASSGTAKGNEQFF
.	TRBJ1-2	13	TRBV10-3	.	TGTGCCATCAGTGAGGTTTCGAACAATGGCTACACCTTC	CAISEVSNNGYTF
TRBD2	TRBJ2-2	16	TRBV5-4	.	TGTGCCAGCAGCAAGGGACTAGCGGGAATAGCGGGGGAGCTGTTTTTT	CASSKGLAGIAGELFF
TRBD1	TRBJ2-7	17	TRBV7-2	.	TGTGCCAGCAGCTTACTAAACACCGGGACAGGGGGCTACGAGCAGTACTTC	CASSLLNTGTGGYEQYF
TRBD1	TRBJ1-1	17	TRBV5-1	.	TGCGCCAGCAGCTGGGATCCGGGACAGGGGATGAACACTGAAGCTTTCTTT	CASSWDPGQGMNTEAFF
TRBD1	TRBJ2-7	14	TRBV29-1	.	TGCAGCGCCGGTTTACAGGGGAAGGTTTACGAGCAGTACTTC	CSAGLQGKVYEQYF
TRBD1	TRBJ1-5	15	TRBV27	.	TGTGCCAGCAGTTTAGTCAGGGGGTCCGATCAGCCCCAGCATTTT	CASSLVRGSDQPQHF
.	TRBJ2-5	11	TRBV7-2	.	TGTGCCAGCAGCCTCCAAGAGACCCAGTACTTC	CASSLQETQYF
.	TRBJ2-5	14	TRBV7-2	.	TGTGCCAGCAGCCCTGTTATCAACCAAGAGACCCAGTACTTC	CASSPVINQETQYF
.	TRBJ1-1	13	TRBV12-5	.	TGTGCTAGTGGCCGAGGACAGAACACTGAAGCTTTCTTT	CASGRGQNTEAFF
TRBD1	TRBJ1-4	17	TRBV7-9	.	TGTGCCAGCAGCTTAGTTTCCGGGACAGGGTTTGATGAAAAACTGTTTTTT	CASSLVSGTGFDEKLFF
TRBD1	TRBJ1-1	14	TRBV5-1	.	TGCGCCAGCAGCTTGGACAGGGGGGAGCGTGAAGCTTTCTTT	CASSLDRGEREAFF
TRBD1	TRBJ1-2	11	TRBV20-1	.	TGCAGGGGACAGGGGCACTATGGCTACACCTTC	CRGQGHYGYTF